This T cell receptor (beta chain) originates from a study of blood T cell repertoires in COVID-19 (dated by TCRdb to 2020 to 2022). For context, the study as a whole: Samples from collaborators originated in the United States, Italy and Spain and spanned both the acute and convalescent phases of COVID-19. A freely available public database, intended as a resource for researchers studying the immune response to SARS-CoV-2, is where the repertoires were released. Sample metadata almost always included a de-identified subject ID, COVID-19 status, age in years and sex. Samples came from the ongoing ImmuneRACE study (first 160 participants) plus 1,254 subjects from 6 global collaborators. Subjects who had been exposed to COVID-19, were actively infected with it, or had recovered from it provided the deeply sampled blood TCRbeta repertoires that made up the dataset. Where HLA class I and class II types were available, the types were taken from metadata supplied by the sample provider, not from assay-based typing. The prospective study material was composed of cDNA or gDNA derived from T cells, B-cell-depleted T cells, or PBMCs. The paper's findings and limits, for the study overall: Clinical and demographic metadata were provided uncurated, with the amount varying by source and participant.

The germline V end is reduced by 5 bases and the J end by 2 bases; junction bases left unmatched: 12. Spanning cysteine to phenylalanine, the CDR3 consists of 17 amino acids. The retained sequence is limited to the CDR3, 51 bases, with the frame set at the first base. CDR1 MNHEY and CDR2 SMNVEV are derived from the germline V gene (reference sequence). In the case of this clone: Its specific antigen is unknown. Base qualities are not recorded, but no much larger clone differs from it by a single base.

Each collaborating institution followed its own protocols to collect whole blood in K2EDTA tubes. For TCRbeta analysis, collaborator samples were shipped as frozen whole blood, as isolated PBMCs, or as DNA extracted from either sample type. TCRbeta CDR3 regions were amplified from genomic DNA by means of the immunoSEQ Assay, a bias-controlled multiplex PCR. The authors' pipeline ran thus. Nucleated cell counts per sample were estimated from amplification of reference gene primers within the assay. To quantify the absolute abundance of each unique TCRbeta CDR3 rearrangement, sequence reads were collapsed and filtered. For each sample, productive Simpson clonality was calculated by taking the square root of Simpson's diversity index across productive rearrangements. The table comes from immuneACCESS by way of TCRdb, which keeps in-frame sequences with V and J called. Part of the clones is missing from these tables; in studies checked, under half for an unresolved V gene and the rest for unknown reasons. The DNA gave D and trimming, while V, J and clone size come from that table. The sample table holds 130,000 to 150,000 clones, of which 75% to 85% were seen once. The ten largest clones represent roughly 8% of the sample.

Sequenced sample: peripheral blood. The chain is made from TRBV27 and TRBJ2-3; 8 nucleotides in the junction match TRBD2. The receptor's source is a human donor with acute or convalescent COVID-19. The donor label of this sample is uncertain. The bases read TGTGCCAGCAGTCCCCCCGGGGCGGGGGGTTACACAGATACGCAGTATTTT. Its translation reads: CASSPPGAGGYTDTQYF.